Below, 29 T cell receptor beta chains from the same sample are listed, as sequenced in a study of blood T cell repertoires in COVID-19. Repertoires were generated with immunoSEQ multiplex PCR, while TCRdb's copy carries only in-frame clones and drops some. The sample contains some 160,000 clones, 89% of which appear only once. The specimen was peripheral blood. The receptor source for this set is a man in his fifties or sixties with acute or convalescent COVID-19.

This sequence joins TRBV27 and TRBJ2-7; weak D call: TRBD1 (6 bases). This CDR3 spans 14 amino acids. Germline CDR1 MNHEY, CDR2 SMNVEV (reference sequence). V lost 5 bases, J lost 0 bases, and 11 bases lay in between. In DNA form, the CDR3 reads TGTGCCAGCAGTCTCAGGGGCTACTCCTACGAGCAGTACTTC. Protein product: CASSLRGYSYEQYF.

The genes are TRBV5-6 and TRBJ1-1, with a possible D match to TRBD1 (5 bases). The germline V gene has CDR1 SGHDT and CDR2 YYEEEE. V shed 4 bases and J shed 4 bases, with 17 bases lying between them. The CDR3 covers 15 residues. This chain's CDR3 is CASSRLAGIVTEAFF. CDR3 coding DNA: TGTGCCAGCAGCCGATTGGCAGGGATAGTCACTGAAGCTTTCTTT.

CDR3 nucleotide sequence: TGTGCCAGCAGTTACTCCCGGTCAAGTGGCACTGAAGCTTTCTTT. Translating it yields CASSYSRSSGTEAFF. The V call is TRBV6-5, the J call TRBJ1-1, with no clear D. The germline V and J ends were trimmed by 0 bases and 4 bases, with 12 bases remaining between them. Per germline, CDR1 MNHEY and CDR2 SVGAGI. The CDR3 sequence is 15 residues long.

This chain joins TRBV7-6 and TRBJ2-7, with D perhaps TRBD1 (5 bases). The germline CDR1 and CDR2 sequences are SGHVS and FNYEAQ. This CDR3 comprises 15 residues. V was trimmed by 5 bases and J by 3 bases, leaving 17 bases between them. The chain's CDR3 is CASSAGHGSNYEQYF. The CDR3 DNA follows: TGTGCCAGCAGCGCCGGACACGGGTCGAACTACGAGCAGTACTTC.

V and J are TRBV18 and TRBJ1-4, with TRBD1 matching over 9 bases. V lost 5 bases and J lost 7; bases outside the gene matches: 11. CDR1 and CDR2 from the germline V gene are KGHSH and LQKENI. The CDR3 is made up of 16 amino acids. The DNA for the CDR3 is TGTGCCAGCTCAGCTTTAAAACAGGGGGCAAGTGAAAAACTGTTTTTT. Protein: CASSALKQGASEKLFF.

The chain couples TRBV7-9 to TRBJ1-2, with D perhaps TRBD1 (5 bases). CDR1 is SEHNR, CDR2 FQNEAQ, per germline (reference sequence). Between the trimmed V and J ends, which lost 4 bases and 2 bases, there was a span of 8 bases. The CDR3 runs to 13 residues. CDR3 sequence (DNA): TGTGCCAGCAGCTCGACAGTGAACTATGGCTACACCTTC. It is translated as CASSSTVNYGYTF.

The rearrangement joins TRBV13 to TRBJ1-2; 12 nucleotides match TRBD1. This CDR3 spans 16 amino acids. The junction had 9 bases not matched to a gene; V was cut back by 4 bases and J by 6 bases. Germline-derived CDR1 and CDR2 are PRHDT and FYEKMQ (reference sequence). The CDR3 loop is CASSSLTRDRGHGYTF. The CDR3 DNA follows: TGTGCCAGCAGCTCCCTAACCCGGGACAGGGGGCATGGCTACACCTTC. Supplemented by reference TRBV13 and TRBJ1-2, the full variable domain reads AAGVIQSPRHLIKEKRETATLKCYPIPRHDTVYWYQQGPGQDPQFLISFYEKMQSDKGSIPDRFSAQQFSDYHSELNMSSLELGDSALYFCASSSLTRDRGHGYTFGSGTRLTVV.

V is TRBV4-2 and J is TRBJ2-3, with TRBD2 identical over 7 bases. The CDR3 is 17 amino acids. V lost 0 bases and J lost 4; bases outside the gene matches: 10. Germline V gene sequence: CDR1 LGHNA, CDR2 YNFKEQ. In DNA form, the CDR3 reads TGTGCCAGCAGCCAAGAAATGGCGGGTCTAGCGGCAGATACGCAGTATTTT. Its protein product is CASSQEMAGLAADTQYF.

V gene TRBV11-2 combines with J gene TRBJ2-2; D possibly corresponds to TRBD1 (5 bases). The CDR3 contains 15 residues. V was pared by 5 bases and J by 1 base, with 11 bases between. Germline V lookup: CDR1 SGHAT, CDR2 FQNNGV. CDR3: CASSPPDRNTGELFF. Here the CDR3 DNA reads TGTGCCAGCAGCCCCCCTGACAGGAACACCGGGGAGCTGTTTTTT.

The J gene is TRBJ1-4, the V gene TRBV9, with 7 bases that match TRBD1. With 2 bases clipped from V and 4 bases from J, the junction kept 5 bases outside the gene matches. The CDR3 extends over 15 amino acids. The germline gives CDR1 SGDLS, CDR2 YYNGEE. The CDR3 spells CASSVEGADNEKLFF. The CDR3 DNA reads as TGTGCCAGCAGCGTTGAGGGGGCCGATAATGAAAAACTGTTTTTT.

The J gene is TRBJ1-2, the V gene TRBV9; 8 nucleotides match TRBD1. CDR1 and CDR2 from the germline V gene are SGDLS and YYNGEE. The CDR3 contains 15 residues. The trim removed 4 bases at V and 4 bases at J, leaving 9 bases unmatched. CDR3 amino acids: CASSSAGGSVYGYTF. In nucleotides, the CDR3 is TGTGCCAGCAGCTCCGCAGGGGGCTCGGTCTATGGCTACACCTTC.

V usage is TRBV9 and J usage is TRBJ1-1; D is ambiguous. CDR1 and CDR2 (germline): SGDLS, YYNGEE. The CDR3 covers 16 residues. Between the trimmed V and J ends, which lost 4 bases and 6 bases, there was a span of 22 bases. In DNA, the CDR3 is TGTGCCAGCAGCCCCCAGAGGAGTCGTGCGTGGGCTGAAGCTTTCTTT. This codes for CASSPQRSRAWAEAFF.

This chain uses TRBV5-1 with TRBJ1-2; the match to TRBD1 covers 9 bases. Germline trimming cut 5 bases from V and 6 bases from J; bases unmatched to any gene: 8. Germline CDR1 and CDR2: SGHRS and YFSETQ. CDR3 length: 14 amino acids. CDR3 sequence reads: CASSTGGIKNGYTF. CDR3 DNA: TGCGCCAGCAGTACAGGGGGCATTAAGAATGGCTACACCTTC.

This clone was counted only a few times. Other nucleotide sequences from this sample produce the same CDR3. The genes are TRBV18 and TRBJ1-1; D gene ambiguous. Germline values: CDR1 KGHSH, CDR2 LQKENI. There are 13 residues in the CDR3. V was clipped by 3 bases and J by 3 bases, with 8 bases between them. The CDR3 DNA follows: TGTGCCAGCTCACCGAGACTGGACACTGAAGCTTTCTTT. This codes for CASSPRLDTEAFF.

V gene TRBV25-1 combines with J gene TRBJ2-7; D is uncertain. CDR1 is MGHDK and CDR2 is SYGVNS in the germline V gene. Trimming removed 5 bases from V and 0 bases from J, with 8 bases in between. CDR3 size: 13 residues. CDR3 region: CASSNGLSYEQYF. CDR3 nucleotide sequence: TGTGCCAGCAGTAATGGGCTCTCCTACGAGCAGTACTTC.

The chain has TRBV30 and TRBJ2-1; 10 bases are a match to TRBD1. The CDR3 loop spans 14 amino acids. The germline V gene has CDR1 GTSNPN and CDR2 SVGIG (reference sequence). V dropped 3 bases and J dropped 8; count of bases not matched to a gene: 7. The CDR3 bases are TGTGCCTGGAGCACCGGGACAGGGGTTTATGAGCAGTTCTTC. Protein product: CAWSTGTGVYEQFF. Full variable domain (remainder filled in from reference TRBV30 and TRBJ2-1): SQTIHQWPATLVQPVGSPLSLECTVEGTSNPNLYWYRQAAGRGLQLLFYSVGIGQISSEVPQNLSASRPQDRQFILSSKKLLLSDSGFYLCAWSTGTGVYEQFFGPGTRLTVL.

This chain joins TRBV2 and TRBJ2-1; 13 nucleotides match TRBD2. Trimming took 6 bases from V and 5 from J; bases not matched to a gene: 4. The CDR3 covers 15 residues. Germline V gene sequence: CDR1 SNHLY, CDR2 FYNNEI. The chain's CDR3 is CASRLAGGSHNEQFF. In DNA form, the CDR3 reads TGTGCCAGCAGACTAGCGGGGGGGTCCCACAATGAGCAGTTCTTC.

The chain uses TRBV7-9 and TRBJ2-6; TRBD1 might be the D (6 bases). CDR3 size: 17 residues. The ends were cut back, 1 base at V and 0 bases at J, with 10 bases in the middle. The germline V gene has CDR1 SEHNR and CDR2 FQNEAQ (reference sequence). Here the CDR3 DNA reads TGTGCCAGCAGCTTAGGCCAGGGGAACTCTGGGGCCAACGTCCTGACTTTC. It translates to CASSLGQGNSGANVLTF.

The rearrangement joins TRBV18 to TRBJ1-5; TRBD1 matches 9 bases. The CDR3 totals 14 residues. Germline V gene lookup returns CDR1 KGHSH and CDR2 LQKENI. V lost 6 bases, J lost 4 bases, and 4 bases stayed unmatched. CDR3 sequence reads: CASSLGTGNQPQHF. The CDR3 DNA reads TGTGCCAGCTCCCTCGGGACAGGGAATCAGCCCCAGCATTTT.

CDR3 sequence: CASSSWTGNSPLHF. In DNA form, the CDR3 reads TGTGCCAGCAGTTCCTGGACAGGCAATTCACCCCTCCACTTT. This chain joins TRBV27 and TRBJ1-6; 7 nucleotides agree with TRBD1. The CDR3 consists of 14 residues. The germline gives CDR1 MNHEY, CDR2 SMNVEV (reference sequence). V lost 4 bases, J lost 7 bases, and 4 bases stayed unmatched.

This chain's CDR3 is CASSPSWQGGNTIYF. CDR3 nucleotide sequence: TGTGCCAGCTCACCGTCCTGGCAGGGTGGAAACACCATATATTTT. The V gene is TRBV18, the J gene TRBJ1-3, with a possible D match to TRBD1 (5 bases). This CDR3 is built from 15 residues. Trimming stripped 3 bases from V and 3 bases from J, with 12 bases between. Germline loops: CDR1 KGHSH, CDR2 LQKENI.

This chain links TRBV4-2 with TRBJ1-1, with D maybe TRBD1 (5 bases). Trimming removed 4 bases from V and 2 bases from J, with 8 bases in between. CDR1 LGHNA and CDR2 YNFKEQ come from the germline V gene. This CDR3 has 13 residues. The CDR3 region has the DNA TGTGCCAGCAGCCCCGGGGGAAACACTGAAGCTTTCTTT. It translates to CASSPGGNTEAFF.

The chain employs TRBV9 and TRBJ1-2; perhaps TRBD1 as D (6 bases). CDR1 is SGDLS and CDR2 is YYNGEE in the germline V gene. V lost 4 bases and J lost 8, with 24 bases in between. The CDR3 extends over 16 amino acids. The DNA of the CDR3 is TGTGCCAGCAGCCCGCGGGGGGACACATCCCAAGGCGGCTACACCTTC. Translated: CASSPRGDTSQGGYTF.

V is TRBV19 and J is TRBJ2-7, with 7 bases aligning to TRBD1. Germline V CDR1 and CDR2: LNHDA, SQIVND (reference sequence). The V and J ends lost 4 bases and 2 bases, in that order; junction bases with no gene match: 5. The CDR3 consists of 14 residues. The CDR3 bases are TGTGCCAGTAGTAAATCGGGACAGACCTACGAGCAGTACTTC. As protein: CASSKSGQTYEQYF.

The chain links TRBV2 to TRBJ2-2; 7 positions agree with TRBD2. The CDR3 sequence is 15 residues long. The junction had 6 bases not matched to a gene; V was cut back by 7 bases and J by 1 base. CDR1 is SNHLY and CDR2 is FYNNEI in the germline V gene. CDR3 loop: CASKGPGGNTGELFF. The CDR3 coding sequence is TGTGCCAGCAAAGGCCCGGGGGGGAACACCGGGGAGCTGTTTTTT.

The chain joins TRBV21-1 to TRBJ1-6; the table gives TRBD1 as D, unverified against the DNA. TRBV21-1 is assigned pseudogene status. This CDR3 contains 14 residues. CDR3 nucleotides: TGTGCCAGCAGCAACCGGGACAGGAGATCACCCCTCCACTTT. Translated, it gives CASSNRDRRSPLHF.

Here the CDR3 DNA reads TGTGCCAGCAGATTTACCGGGACTAGCTTGGAGACCCAGTACTTC. Translated, it gives CASRFTGTSLETQYF. The V and J genes are TRBV6-5 and TRBJ2-5, with 9 bases fitting TRBD2. Trimming took 6 bases from V and 5 from J; bases not matched to a gene: 10. The length of the CDR3 is 15 residues. The V gene's germline CDR1 is MNHEY and CDR2 SVGAGI.

The DNA for the CDR3 is TGTGCCAGCAGCGAAGGACCGGACAGCTCCTACGAGCAGTACTTC. Translated: CASSEGPDSSYEQYF. This chain joins TRBV7-7 and TRBJ2-7, with D possibly TRBD1 on 6 matching bases. The CDR3 length is 15 residues. Germline CDR1 and CDR2: SSHAT and FNYEAQ (reference sequence). The V end lost 5 bases, the J end lost 0 bases, and 14 bases lay between the germline ends.

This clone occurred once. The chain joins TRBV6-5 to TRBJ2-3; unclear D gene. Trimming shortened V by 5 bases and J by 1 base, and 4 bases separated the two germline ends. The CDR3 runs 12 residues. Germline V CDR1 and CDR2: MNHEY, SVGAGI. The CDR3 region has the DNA TGTGCCAGCAGTCAGGGCACAGATACGCAGTATTTT. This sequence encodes CASSQGTDTQYF.